What follows are 20 T cell receptor beta chains derived from one specimen sequenced in a study of Ad26.COV2.S vaccination and SARS-CoV-2 variants. The data were produced by immunoSEQ multiplex PCR, yet TCRdb's version contains in-frame clones alone and is incomplete. Of 150,000 to 200,000 clones detected, around 90% appear once; the ten largest clones hold about 5.9%. The material sequenced was peripheral blood, taken after recovery from COVID-19. The receptors stem from a human donor who had recovered from COVID-19.

J is TRBJ2-2 and V is TRBV2; no firm D call. There are 14 residues in the CDR3. V dropped 4 bases and J dropped 2 bases, with 8 bases sitting between them. Germline CDR1 reads SNHLY; CDR2 reads FYNNEI. The CDR3 DNA follows: TGTGCCAGCAGTGCGCAACAAAACACCGGGGAGCTGTTTTTT. Protein sequence: CASSAQQNTGELFF.

This chain joins TRBV5-8 and TRBJ2-3; no reliable D call. This CDR3 spans 13 amino acids. Per the germline V gene, CDR1 is SGHTS and CDR2 is YDEGEE. V lost 0 bases and J lost 6, with 8 bases in between. CDR3 sequence (DNA): TGTGCCAGCAGCTTGGTGGCTCCGGATACGCAGTATTTT. The encoded protein is CASSLVAPDTQYF. The full variable domain, with the rest looked up from reference TRBV5-8 and TRBJ2-3, is EAGVTQSPTHLIKTRGQQATLRCSPISGHTSVYWYQQALGLGLQFLLWYDEGEERNRGNFPPRFSGRQFPNYSSELNVNALELEDSALYLCASSLVAPDTQYFGPGTRLTVL.

This chain links TRBV9 with TRBJ2-6; TRBD1 matches 8 bases. Germline values: CDR1 SGDLS, CDR2 YYNGEE. V lost 3 bases, J lost 0 bases, and 8 bases stayed unmatched. The CDR3 covers 18 residues. The CDR3 DNA follows: TGTGCCAGCAGCGGATCCGGGACAGGTAACTCTGGGGCCAACGTCCTGACTTTC. As protein: CASSGSGTGNSGANVLTF. The whole variable domain, remainder taken from reference TRBV9 and TRBJ2-6, is DSGVTQTPKHLITATGQRVTLRCSPRSGDLSVYWYQQSLDQGLQFLIQYYNGEERAKGNILERFSAQQFPDLHSELNLSSLELGDSALYFCASSGSGTGNSGANVLTFGAGSRLTVL.

V gene TRBV19 combines with J gene TRBJ1-1; 8 nucleotides align to TRBD1. The CDR3 runs 12 residues. V was clipped by 5 bases and J by 7 bases; unmatched bases: 3. The germline gives CDR1 LNHDA, CDR2 SQIVND (reference sequence). The CDR3 DNA follows: TGTGCCAGTAGTCCAACAGGGGGTGAAGCTTTCTTT. The encoded protein is CASSPTGGEAFF.

As regards this clone: The sample carries other DNA sequences with the same CDR3. The genes are TRBV2 and TRBJ1-2; weak D call: TRBD1 (5 bases). Trimming took 1 base from V and 2 from J, leaving 5 bases between them. This CDR3 has 13 amino acids. Germline CDR1 reads SNHLY; CDR2 reads FYNNEI. The CDR3 sequence: CASSEDRNYGYTF. The DNA of the CDR3 is TGTGCCAGCAGTGAAGACAGGAACTATGGCTACACCTTC.

The chain links TRBV15 to TRBJ2-7, with D perhaps TRBD2 (5 bases). V dropped 0 bases and J dropped 6 bases, with 12 bases sitting between them. The V gene's germline CDR1 is LNHNV and CDR2 YYDKDF (reference sequence). The CDR3 sequence is 14 residues long. As DNA, the CDR3 is TGTGCCACCAGCAGAGATTACGGGGTTACCGAGCAGTACTTC. Its protein product is CATSRDYGVTEQYF.

This clone was recorded a few times. The chain links TRBV7-9 to TRBJ2-7; D not certain. Trimming left V 5 bases short and J 0 bases short, with 11 bases between. Germline V gene sequence: CDR1 SEHNR, CDR2 FQNEAQ (reference sequence). The CDR3 sequence is 14 residues long. CDR3 protein: CASSPAGSSYEQYF. CDR3 DNA sequence: TGTGCCAGCAGCCCAGCAGGTAGCTCCTACGAGCAGTACTTC.

V usage is TRBV2 and J usage is TRBJ1-2; the D is unclear. V was pared by 7 bases and J by 4 bases, with 13 bases between. The CDR3 runs 13 residues. CDR1 is SNHLY, CDR2 FYNNEI, per germline. CDR3 region: CASTDKVGYGYTF. For the CDR3, the DNA is TGTGCCAGCACCGACAAGGTGGGCTATGGCTACACCTTC.

The chain recombines TRBV12-5 with TRBJ2-2, with D maybe TRBD2 (7 bases). Germline CDR1 is LGHNT and CDR2 is FRNRAP. CDR3 length: 13 amino acids. V lost 6 bases, J lost 5 bases, and 10 bases lay in between. The CDR3 DNA sequence: TGTGCTAGTGGAAGGGGGGGGACCGGGGAGCTGTTTTTT. It is translated as CASGRGGTGELFF.

The chain couples TRBV10-3 to TRBJ2-3, with D possibly TRBD2 on 5 matching bases. The CDR3 spans 12 residues. V was cut by 3 bases and J by 9 bases, with 10 bases left in between. Germline lookup yields CDR1 ENHRY and CDR2 SYGVKD. CDR3 loop: CAISEVEGTQYF. In DNA form, the CDR3 reads TGTGCCATCAGTGAAGTCGAGGGCACGCAGTATTTT.

The chain uses TRBV5-6 and TRBJ2-5; 9 nucleotides align to TRBD1. The CDR3 consists of 15 residues. With V trimmed by 4 bases and J by 3 bases, 7 bases remained unmatched. Germline V CDR1 and CDR2: SGHDT, YYEEEE. CDR3 coding DNA: TGTGCCAGCAGCCCCGGGGACAGGGTGAAAGAGACCCAGTACTTC. Its translation: CASSPGDRVKETQYF.

This chain links TRBV9 with TRBJ2-7, with 7 bases that match TRBD2. CDR3 length: 15 residues. V lost 4 bases and J lost 6; bases outside the gene matches: 13. Germline CDR1 SGDLS, CDR2 YYNGEE. The DNA for the CDR3 is TGTGCCAGCAGCCCCCGGGGGAGGGACTCCAGCGAGCAGTACTTC. This encodes CASSPRGRDSSEQYF.

This chain uses TRBV10-3 with TRBJ2-1; 11 bases are shared with TRBD2. This CDR3 region has 17 residues. V lost 1 base, J lost 10 bases, and 12 bases stayed unmatched. The germline V gene encodes CDR1 ENHRY and CDR2 SYGVKD. CDR3 sequence reads: CAISEWAPTSGSSEQFF. The CDR3 DNA reads as TGTGCCATCAGTGAGTGGGCCCCCACTAGCGGGAGTAGCGAGCAGTTCTTC.

V and J are TRBV2 and TRBJ1-5, with 10 bases lining up with TRBD1. The ends lost 5 bases at V and 7 bases at J; junction bases unmatched: 5. Per germline, CDR1 SNHLY and CDR2 FYNNEI. The CDR3 runs 14 residues. This CDR3 is CASSTGTGDQPQHF. CDR3 DNA sequence: TGTGCCAGCAGTACCGGGACAGGGGACCAGCCCCAGCATTTT.

The chain employs TRBV2 and TRBJ2-3; 13 positions agree with TRBD2. Germline-derived CDR1 and CDR2 are SNHLY and FYNNEI. The CDR3 covers 15 residues. V shed 7 bases and J 5 bases; nucleotides not matched to a gene: 6. CDR3 coding DNA: TGTGCCAGCACCGGACTAGCGGGAGTAGTAGATACGCAGTATTTT. This translates into CASTGLAGVVDTQYF.

This clone has a handful of counts. The same CDR3 also results from other DNA sequences found in this sample. The rearrangement links TRBV5-4 to TRBJ2-1; 10 bases are a match to TRBD2. Germline loops: CDR1 SGHNT, CDR2 YYREEE (reference sequence). The CDR3 contains 15 residues. V lost 4 bases to trimming and J lost 3 bases; unmatched junction nucleotides: 4. CDR3 coding DNA: TGTGCCAGCAGCCCTAGCGGGAGAAGCTACAATGAGCAGTTCTTC. Protein product: CASSPSGRSYNEQFF. Supplemented by reference TRBV5-4 and TRBJ2-1, the full variable domain reads ETGVTQSPTHLIKTRGQQVTLRCSSQSGHNTVSWYQQALGQGPQFIFQYYREEENGRGNFPPRFSGLQFPNYSSELNVNALELDDSALYLCASSPSGRSYNEQFFGPGTRLTVL.

This chain uses TRBV10-3 with TRBJ1-1; D is possibly TRBD1 (5 bases). V was trimmed by 10 bases and J by 0 bases, leaving 15 bases between them. Germline loops: CDR1 ENHRY, CDR2 SYGVKD. The CDR3 contains 14 residues. The CDR3 coding sequence is TGTGCCACGGGGGGGGGTCCCTTGAACACTGAAGCTTTCTTT. It translates to CATGGGPLNTEAFF.

The chain recombines TRBV6-5 with TRBJ2-3, with D possibly matching TRBD2 (6 bases). CDR1 is MNHEY, CDR2 SVGAGI, per germline. The V gene lost 7 bases and the J gene lost 3 bases, with 14 bases spanning the gap. The CDR3 loop spans 14 amino acids. CDR3 sequence (DNA): TGTGCCAGCACTCCCCCTGGGGGGACAGATACGCAGTATTTT. It is translated as CASTPPGGTDTQYF.

The J gene is TRBJ1-2, the V gene TRBV7-3; maybe TRBD1 (6 bases). The CDR3 is 14 residues long. Germline-derived CDR1 and CDR2 are SGHTA and FQGTGA. With 3 bases removed from V and 3 bases from J, the gap between germline ends came to 11 bases. The CDR3 coding sequence is TGTGCCAGCAGCTTGGAAGGGGGGGACTATGGCTACACCTTC. This encodes CASSLEGGDYGYTF. Together with reference TRBV7-3 and TRBJ1-2, the CDR3 gives the full variable domain: GAGVSQTPSNKVTEKGKYVELRCDPISGHTALYWYRQSLGQGPEFLIYFQGTGAADDSGLPNDRFFAVRPEGSVSTLKIQRTERGDSAVYLCASSLEGGDYGYTFGSGTRLTVV.

The rearrangement uses TRBV7-2 and TRBJ2-1, with D unclear. Germline loops: CDR1 SGHTA, CDR2 FQGNSA. V lost 3 bases to trimming and J lost 6 bases, with 12 bases between them. This CDR3 is 14 amino acids long. CDR3 sequence reads: CASSLQDPSNEQFF. CDR3 in DNA: TGTGCCAGCAGCTTGCAAGACCCTAGCAATGAGCAGTTCTTC.